A single sample gave rise to the 20 T cell receptor beta chains below, sequenced in a study of tumor and adjacent non-tumor tissue in lung cancer. Three rounds of nested PCR, following a modified ARM-PCR protocol, produced the TCRbeta library. TCRdb re-called the multiplex PCR reads through MiXCR, storing one row per CDR3 protein. The data show over 110,000 distinct CDR3 sequences, approximately 70% seen once. RNA was extracted from bulk tissue without any cell sorting. Input material: lung tumor tissue. Receptor source: a man in his 60s with small cell lung cancer.

Comment on this clonotype: The junction does not match germline at one end; this may be a read error. The rearrangement uses TRBV20-1 and TRBJ2-5; 9 bases are a match to TRBD1. The germline V gene has CDR1 DFQATT and CDR2 SNEGSKA (reference sequence). The CDR3 runs to 14 residues. CDR3 DNA: TGCAGTTCTAGAGACGACAGGGGGGCATTGATCCAGTACTTC. It is translated as CSSRDDRGALIQYF.

The chain combines TRBV11-1 with TRBJ2-1, with D perhaps matching TRBD2 (6 bases). CDR3 size: 16 residues. Germline V gene sequence: CDR1 SGHAT, CDR2 FQDESV (reference sequence). With 8 bases removed from V and 4 bases from J, the gap between germline ends came to 21 bases. CDR3 bases: TGTGCCAGCGGCTCCGGGGGTCTGGGTATTTACAATGAGCAGTTCTTC. Translated: CASGSGGLGIYNEQFF.

The sample holds many counts of this clonotype. The V and J genes are TRBV11-3 and TRBJ2-6; 11 positions agree with TRBD1. The J segment lost 0 bases and the V segment lost 1 base, leaving 5 bases of the junction unmatched. CDR1 is SGHNT, CDR2 YENEEA, per germline. This CDR3 is built from 19 residues. The CDR3 DNA reads TGTGCCAGCAGCTTAGCCGGGACAGGGGGATCCTCTGGGGCCAACGTCCTGACTTTC. Amino acid sequence: CASSLAGTGGSSGANVLTF.

The chain employs TRBV6-6 and TRBJ2-2; either TRBD1 or TRBD2 may supply D (5 bases each). Trimming shortened V by 5 bases and J by 16 bases, and 20 bases separated the two germline ends. Germline V gene lookup returns CDR1 MNHNY and CDR2 SVGAGI (reference sequence). The CDR3 covers 13 residues. The CDR3 is CASSQWDVGSRFF. CDR3 bases: TGTGCCAGCAGTCAATGGGACGTCGGGTCGAGGTTTTTT.

As to this clonotype: Mismatch with germline at one junction end may stem from a read error. The chain is built from TRBV11-2 and TRBJ2-1; D gene uncertain. Germline CDR1 reads SGHAT; CDR2 reads FQNNGV. CDR3 length: 17 residues. This CDR3 reads CASSPNERVYIYKEQFF. The CDR3 coding sequence is TGTGCCAGCAGCCCAAACGAACGAGTATACATCTACAAAGAGCAGTTCTTC.

The rearrangement uses TRBV10-3 and TRBJ2-5; D remains unclear. Deletions cut 10 bases from V and 3 bases from J, with 18 bases between. Germline V gives CDR1 ENHRY, CDR2 SYGVKD. This CDR3 comprises 14 residues. The CDR3 loop reads CATSRNWREETQYF. DNA for the CDR3: TGTGCCACCAGCAGAAACTGGAGAGAAGAGACCCAGTACTTC.

The chain couples TRBV7-3 to TRBJ2-2, with a tentative D call TRBD1 (6 bases). This CDR3 is 15 amino acids long. V lost 5 bases to trimming and J lost 5 bases, with 15 bases between them. Germline V lookup: CDR1 SGHTA, CDR2 FQGTGA. CDR3: CASSPPDSPTGELFF. As DNA, the CDR3 is TGTGCCAGCAGCCCCCCGGACAGCCCTACCGGGGAGCTGTTTTTT.

This clonotype was counted at least ten times. V and J are TRBV5-4 and TRBJ2-5; TRBD2 matches 9 bases. With 4 bases clipped from V and 1 base from J, the junction kept 2 bases outside the gene matches. This CDR3 has 14 amino acids. Germline assignment: CDR1 SGHNT and CDR2 YYREEE (reference sequence). For the CDR3, the DNA is TGTGCCAGCAGCCAGACTAGCGGCCAAGAGACCCAGTACTTC. As protein: CASSQTSGQETQYF.

A remark on this clonotype: One base away lies a much larger clone, so this may be a sequencing read error. This chain connects TRBV6-5 to TRBJ1-1; 8 nucleotides match TRBD1. The CDR3 consists of 12 residues. CDR1 and CDR2 (germline): MNHEY, SVGAGI. V dropped 0 bases and J dropped 10; count of bases not matched to a gene: 1. The CDR3 spells CASSYSTGVAFF. The CDR3, as DNA: TGTGCCAGCAGTTACTCGACAGGGGTAGCTTTCTTT.

This clonotype was detected only once. The junction and the germline gene differ at one end; a read error may be behind it. The chain recombines TRBV11-3 with TRBJ2-3, with D unclear. The germline gives CDR1 SGHNT, CDR2 YENEEA. The CDR3 loop spans 14 amino acids. The CDR3 coding sequence is TGTGCCAGTAACTTAGTGGTAAACACAGATACGCAGTATTTC. Encoded protein: CASNLVVNTDTQYF.

This rearrangement joins TRBV7-9 to TRBJ2-1; D possibly corresponds to TRBD1 (6 bases). CDR1 SEHNR and CDR2 FQNEAQ come from the germline V gene (reference sequence). The CDR3 runs to 15 residues. The V end lost 7 bases, the J end lost 1 base, and 14 bases lay between the germline ends. In DNA form, the CDR3 reads TGTGCCAGCACGGTCGACAGGCTATCCTACAATGAGCAGTTCTTC. It translates to CASTVDRLSYNEQFF.

This clonotype was found many times. V is TRBV6-1 and J is TRBJ2-3, with 10 bases aligning to TRBD1. The CDR3 totals 16 residues. Germline V gene data show CDR1 as MNHNS and CDR2 as SASEGT. Losses at the gene ends were 6 bases for V and 4 bases for J; bases not matched to a gene: 10. The CDR3 sequence: CASSLRGQGRADTQYF. The CDR3 nucleotides are TGTGCCAGCAGCTTAAGGGGACAGGGGAGGGCAGATACGCAGTATTTT.

As regards this clonotype: A read error may be the cause here, since a much bigger clone is one base away. The chain carries TRBV12-3 or TRBV12-4 and TRBJ1-2; no definite D call. The CDR3 loop spans 12 amino acids. Deletions cut 6 bases from V and 4 bases from J, with 9 bases between. The CDR3 DNA sequence: TGTGCCAGCAGCTTCGAGCCCTATGGCTACACCTTC. This codes for CASSFEPYGYTF.

The chain has TRBV10-3 and TRBJ2-7, with 8 bases identical to TRBD2. Germline CDR1 and CDR2: ENHRY and SYGVKD. Losses at the gene ends were 10 bases for V and 5 bases for J; bases not matched to a gene: 13. The CDR3 totals 14 residues. DNA for the CDR3: TGTGCCAGCCGGAGGACTAGCAAGGAGGACGAGCAGTACTTC. Its protein is CASRRTSKEDEQYF.

Regarding this clonotype: An end of the junction does not agree with germline; a read error may underlie this. The V call is TRBV20-1, the J call TRBJ2-1; TRBD2 aligns across 7 bases. The germline V gene has CDR1 DFQATT and CDR2 SNEGSKA (reference sequence). The CDR3 sequence is 14 residues long. DNA for the CDR3: TGCAATGCTAGAGATCCTAGCGGCTACAATGAGCACTTCTTC. Its translation: CNARDPSGYNEHFF.

For this clonotype: Germline and junction disagree at one end, which may indicate a read error. This chain joins TRBV11-1 and TRBJ2-1; D is uncertain. Germline loops: CDR1 SGHAT, CDR2 FQDESV (reference sequence). This CDR3 has 16 amino acids. As DNA, the CDR3 is TGTGCCAGCAACTCAGCGCCGGAGAGCCAGCCCAATGAGCAGTTTTTC. Translated, it gives CASNSAPESQPNEQFF.

With respect to this clonotype: A much more abundant neighbour one base away suggests this may be a read error. This chain connects TRBV6-5 to TRBJ1-5; D not resolved. Germline V CDR1 and CDR2: MNHEY, SVGAGI. V lost 5 bases and J 2 bases, leaving 10 bases between the germline ends. The CDR3 extends over 14 amino acids. CDR3 sequence reads: CASSHGYGNQPQHF. The CDR3 nucleotides read TGTGCCAGCAGTCACGGGTACGGCAATCAGCCCCAGCATTTT.

This clonotype showed up just a few times. Sequence at one end of the junction differs from germline and may be a read error. This chain uses TRBV29-1 with TRBJ1-5; TRBD1 matches at 8 bases. The CDR3 spans 13 residues. Germline CDR1 is SQVTM and CDR2 is ANQGSEA. The CDR3 bases are TGCAGCGTTATTGGACAGGGAAGTCAGCACCAGCATTTT. Translation: CSVIGQGSQHQHF.

A remark on this clonotype: This may come from a read error, since a much larger clone is one base off. The rearrangement links TRBV11-1 to TRBJ2-1; 7 nucleotides agree with TRBD2. The junction had 8 bases not matched to a gene; V was cut back by 5 bases and J by 13 bases. CDR3 length: 12 residues. CDR1 is SGHAT and CDR2 is FQDESV in the germline V gene (reference sequence). The CDR3 sequence is CASSPGTMDQFF. The CDR3 DNA is TGTGCCAGCAGCCCAGGGACTATGGATCAGTTCTTC.

In its sample, this clonotype was seen once. At one of its ends the junction is not consistent with the germline gene, which may arise from a read error. The V gene is TRBV12-3 or TRBV12-4, the J gene TRBJ2-3, with a tentative D call TRBD2 (6 bases). CDR3 length: 17 residues. The CDR3 reads CASSELRLVGGTDMQYF. DNA of the CDR3: TGTGCCAGCAGTGAGCTCAGACTAGTGGGCGGCACAGATATGCAGTATTTT.